There are a few counts of the clone carrying this TCR beta chain. Antigen: not known. The source of the sample is a study of regulatory T cells in long-lasting Graves disease. Study-level results: Peripheral blood was the sole material, not thyroid tissue.

The CDR3 is 14 amino acids. V dropped 5 bases and J dropped 5 bases, with 15 bases sitting between them. Germline CDR1 is DFQATT and CDR2 is SNEGSKA (reference sequence). Construction of TCR beta libraries relied on iRepertoire HTBI primers and on Arm-PCR targeting CDR3 regions. As handled by the study authors: Gene usage covered 62 TRBV and 13 to 15 TRBJ segments. TCRdb processed the multiplex PCR reads anew with MiXCR; each CDR3 protein has one entry. TCRdb, rather than the study authors, made the V and J calls. The top ten clones hold less than 25% of a sample with approximately 400,000 distinct CDR3 sequences, less than 25% of them seen once. Time point here: persistent/refractory GD, antithyroid drugs over 5 years with positive TRAb. PBMC RNA served as the TCR library source.

This chain uses TRBV20-1 with TRBJ2-2; TRBD2 is a possible D gene (6 bases). The sequence was collected from a female donor with Graves disease. Sequenced here: peripheral blood mononuclear cells (PBMCs), sampled when the disease was refractory, from a patient treated with antithyroid drugs. The chain's CDR3 is CSAEGGVGTGELFF. The CDR3 DNA reads TGCAGTGCTGAGGGCGGGGTTGGGACCGGGGAGCTGTTTTTT.